This T cell receptor beta chain emerged from a study of T cells in Graves' hyperthyroidism and ophthalmopathy. Across the whole study: The initial diagnosis was the point when peripheral blood was collected, ahead of any treatment. Study conclusions and caveats: With a median lead of 6.5 months before onset, the model predicted ophthalmopathy. Most thyroid clonotypes that were expanded above 0.001 also turned up in blood.

RNA transcripts yielded amplified TCR beta CDR3 regions. Carried out on the TCR CDR3, a first-round RT-PCR used the HTBI primer set. From the multiplex PCR reads, TCRdb called clonotypes with MiXCR, one entry per CDR3 protein. This table has 350,000 or so distinct CDR3 sequences, roughly 15% appearing once. In patients aged 18 to 65, hyperthyroidism was newly diagnosed, with duration under 2 months. This clonotype occurred many times. As yet, its antigen is unknown. Sequenced material: blood. The sequence was collected from a woman in her twenties or thirties with Graves' hyperthyroidism that later progressed to Graves' ophthalmopathy.

The CDR3 here is CASSVQGGGNTIYF. In nucleotides, the CDR3 is TGTGCCAGCAGTGTACAGGGAGGCGGAAACACCATATATTTT. The chain has TRBV28 and TRBJ1-3; perhaps TRBD1 as D (6 bases). Germline V lookup: CDR1 MDHEN, CDR2 SYDVKM. V was clipped by 5 bases and J by 4 bases, with 12 bases between them. This CDR3 is 14 amino acids long.